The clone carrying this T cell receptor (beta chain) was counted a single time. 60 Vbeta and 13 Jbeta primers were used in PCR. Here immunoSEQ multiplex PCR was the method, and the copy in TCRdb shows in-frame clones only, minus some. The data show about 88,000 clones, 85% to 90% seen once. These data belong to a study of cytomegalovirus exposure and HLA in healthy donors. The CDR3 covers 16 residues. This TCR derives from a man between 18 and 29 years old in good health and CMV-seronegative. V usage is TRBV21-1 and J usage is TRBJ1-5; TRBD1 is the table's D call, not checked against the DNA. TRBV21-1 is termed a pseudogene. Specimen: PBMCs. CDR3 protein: CASSSIRTVRNQPQHF. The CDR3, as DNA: TGTGCCAGCAGCAGCATCAGGACAGTCAGGAATCAGCCCCAGCATTTT.